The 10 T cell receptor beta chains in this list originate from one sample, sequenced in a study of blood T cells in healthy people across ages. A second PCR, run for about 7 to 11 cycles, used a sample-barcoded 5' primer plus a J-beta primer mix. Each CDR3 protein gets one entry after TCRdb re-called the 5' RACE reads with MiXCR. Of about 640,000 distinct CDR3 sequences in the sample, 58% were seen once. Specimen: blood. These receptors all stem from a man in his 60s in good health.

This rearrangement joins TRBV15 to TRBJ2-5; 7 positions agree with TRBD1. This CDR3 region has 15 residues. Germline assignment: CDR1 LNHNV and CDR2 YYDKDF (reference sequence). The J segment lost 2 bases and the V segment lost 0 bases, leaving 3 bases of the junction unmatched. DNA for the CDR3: TGTGCCACCAGCAGAGATGAGGGGGCACAAGAGACCCAGTACTTC. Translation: CATSRDEGAQETQYF.

As DNA, the CDR3 is TGTGCCAGCAGCCCCCGGGTGGGGGTGGGATCACCCCTCCACTTT. Its translation is CASSPRVGVGSPLHF. This sequence joins TRBV3-1 and TRBJ1-6, with D possibly TRBD1 on 5 matching bases. V was shortened by 4 bases and J by 10 bases, with 17 bases between the two germline ends. This CDR3 is 15 amino acids long. Germline-derived CDR1 and CDR2 are LGHDT and YNNKEL (reference sequence).

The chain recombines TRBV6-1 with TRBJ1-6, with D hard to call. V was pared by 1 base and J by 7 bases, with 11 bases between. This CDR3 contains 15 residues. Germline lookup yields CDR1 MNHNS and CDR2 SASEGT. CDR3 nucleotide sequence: TGTGCCAGCAGTGAAGTAGATGGATTAAATTCACCCCTCCACTTT. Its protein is CASSEVDGLNSPLHF.

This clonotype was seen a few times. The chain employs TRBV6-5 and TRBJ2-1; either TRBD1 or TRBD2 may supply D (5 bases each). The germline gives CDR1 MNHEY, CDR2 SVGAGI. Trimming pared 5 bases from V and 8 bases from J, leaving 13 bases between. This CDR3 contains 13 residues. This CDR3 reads CASSPEGRHEQFF. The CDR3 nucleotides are TGTGCCAGCAGTCCCGAGGGGCGCCATGAGCAGTTCTTC.

CDR3 loop: CASSRDRVRYEQYF. CDR3 DNA sequence: TGTGCCAGCTCCCGCGACAGGGTACGCTACGAGCAGTACTTC. V is TRBV18 and J is TRBJ2-7; 7 nucleotides line up with TRBD1. Germline loops: CDR1 KGHSH, CDR2 LQKENI. Unmatched junction bases numbered 8, after V lost 6 bases and J lost 3 bases. The CDR3 sequence is 14 residues long.

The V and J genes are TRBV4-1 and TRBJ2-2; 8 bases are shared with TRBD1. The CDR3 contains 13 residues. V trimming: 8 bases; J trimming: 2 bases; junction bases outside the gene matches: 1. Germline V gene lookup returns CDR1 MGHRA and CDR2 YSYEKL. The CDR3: CASDRGNTGELFF. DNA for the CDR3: TGCGCCAGCGACAGGGGTAACACCGGGGAGCTGTTTTTT.

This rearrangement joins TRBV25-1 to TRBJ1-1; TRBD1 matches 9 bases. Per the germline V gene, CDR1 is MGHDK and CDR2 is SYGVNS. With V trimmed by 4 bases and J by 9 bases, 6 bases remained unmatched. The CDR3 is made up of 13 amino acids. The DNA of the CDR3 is TGTGCCAGCAGTGCCACCGGGACAGGGAAAGCTTTCTTT. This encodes CASSATGTGKAFF.

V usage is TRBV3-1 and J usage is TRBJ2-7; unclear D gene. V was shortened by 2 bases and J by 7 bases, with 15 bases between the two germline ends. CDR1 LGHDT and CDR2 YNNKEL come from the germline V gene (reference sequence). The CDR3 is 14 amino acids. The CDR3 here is CASSQSLTLNEQYF. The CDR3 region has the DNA TGTGCCAGCAGCCAATCCCTAACCTTAAATGAGCAGTACTTC.

The chain's CDR3 is CSAGTSGGESYEQYF. CDR3 bases: TGCAGTGCTGGGACTAGCGGGGGGGAAAGCTACGAGCAGTACTTC. This chain uses TRBV20-1 with TRBJ2-7, with TRBD2 identical over 16 bases. Germline CDR1 reads DFQATT; CDR2 reads SNEGSKA (reference sequence). The CDR3 loop spans 15 amino acids. The junction had 4 bases not matched to a gene; V was cut back by 5 bases and J by 3 bases.

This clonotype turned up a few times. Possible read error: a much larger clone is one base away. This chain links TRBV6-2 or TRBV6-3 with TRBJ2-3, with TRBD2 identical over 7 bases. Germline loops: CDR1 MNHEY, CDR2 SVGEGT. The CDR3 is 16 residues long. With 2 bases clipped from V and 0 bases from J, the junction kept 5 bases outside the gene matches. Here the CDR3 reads CASSYGLVSSTDTQYF. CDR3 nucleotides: TGTGCCAGCAGTTACGGACTAGTCTCGAGCACAGATACGCAGTATTTT.